The 5 T cell receptor beta chains listed next were all sequenced from one sample in a study of cytomegalovirus exposure and HLA in healthy donors. The study ran its PCR with 60 Vbeta and 13 Jbeta primers. Profiling relied on immunoSEQ multiplex PCR, and the TCRdb table lists in-frame clones only, not all of them. The profile shows tens of thousands of clones, about 60% of them singletons. Material for sequencing was PBMCs. The receptor source for this set is a woman aged 50 to 60 in good health and CMV-seronegative.

The J gene is TRBJ2-5, the V gene TRBV29-1; TRBD2 might be the D (6 bases). The CDR3 covers 14 residues. V was trimmed by 4 bases and J by 1 base, leaving 13 bases between them. Germline V gene data show CDR1 as SQVTM and CDR2 as ANQGSEA. In DNA, the CDR3 is TGCAGCGTTGGGGTTAGCGGTTTCCAAGAGACCCAGTACTTC. Translating gives CSVGVSGFQETQYF.

The rearrangement links TRBV18 to TRBJ1-6; TRBD1 might be the D (5 bases). The CDR3 extends over 16 amino acids. The V end was cut by 0 bases, the J end by 7 bases, with 13 bases between. Germline lookup yields CDR1 KGHSH and CDR2 LQKENI. The CDR3 sequence is CASSPPVGGNNSPLHF. CDR3 nucleotides: TGTGCCAGCTCACCACCGGTGGGGGGGAACAATTCACCCCTCCACTTT.

The CDR3 region is CASSRGQIVPYEQYF. The CDR3 coding sequence is TGTGCCAGCAGCCGGGGACAGATCGTCCCCTACGAGCAGTACTTC. The chain employs TRBV5-4 and TRBJ2-7, with 7 bases aligning to TRBD1. CDR1 is SGHNT and CDR2 is YYREEE in the germline V gene (reference sequence). J gave up 2 bases and V 4 bases, and 9 bases lay outside the gene matches. CDR3 size: 15 residues.

The chain employs TRBV19 and TRBJ1-2; 8 nucleotides match TRBD1. The V and J ends lost 1 base and 6 bases, in that order; junction bases with no gene match: 10. Germline V gene sequence: CDR1 LNHDA, CDR2 SQIVND (reference sequence). The CDR3 runs 16 residues. The CDR3 DNA reads TGTGCCAGTAGTATAGTCGCAGACAGGGGAAGGGATGGCTACACCTTC. This codes for CASSIVADRGRDGYTF.

The CDR3 DNA follows: TGTGCCAGCAGCGCCAGGGTGATGAGCTACACCTTC. It yields the protein CASSARVMSYTF. The chain employs TRBV5-8 and TRBJ1-2, with a possible D match to TRBD1 (5 bases). V was pared by 4 bases and J by 9 bases, with 13 bases between. CDR1 and CDR2 (germline): SGHTS, YDEGEE. The CDR3 consists of 12 residues.